This T cell receptor (beta chain) is drawn from a study of blood T cell repertoires in COVID-19. Across the study: Nucleic acid was either cDNA or gDNA, and it came from T cells, B-cell-depleted T cells, or PBMCs.

In the source study's methods: Estimation of nucleated cell counts was performed using reference gene primer amplification. TCRdb's copy holds only in-frame clones and misses some; the assay was immunoSEQ multiplex PCR. Clone size and V and J calls were adopted from that table, with D and trimming inferred from the DNA. Counted here are fewer than 250,000 clones, 80% to 85% occurring once; the ten biggest clones make up 3% to 3.5%. The source of this sequence is a woman aged 30 to 39 who had been exposed to COVID-19. Sequenced sample: PBMCs or T cells enriched from blood (not recorded which).

The CDR3 nucleotides read TGTGCCAGCAGATTGACTAACTCCTACGAGCAGTACTTC. It is translated as CASRLTNSYEQYF. The chain joins TRBV2 to TRBJ2-7, with D tentatively TRBD2 (5 bases). The V gene's germline CDR1 is SNHLY and CDR2 FYNNEI. The CDR3 covers 13 residues. V was cut by 6 bases and J by 0 bases, with 9 bases left in between.